This T cell receptor beta chain was recovered during a study of cytotoxic CD8 clonotypes in ibrutinib-treated CLL. Study in general: Samples showed on average about 250,000 productive templates and about 94,000 productive rearrangements. Study results and limitations: The study found public clonotypes uncommon, contracting or stable on treatment.

In regard to this clone: Its cognate antigen is unknown.

The method was immunoSEQ multiplex PCR; TCRdb's version includes in-frame clones alone and lacks a portion of them. This sample carries some 300,000 clones, 80% of them seen once, and the ten largest clones take 6.7%. The TCR originated in a human donor with chronic lymphocytic leukemia. Source: PBMCs, taken before ibrutinib treatment.

The CDR3 DNA sequence: TGTGCCAGCAGCTTGGATAACGGGAGGGGAGGGGAGCTGTTTTTT. It specifies CASSLDNGRGGELFF. The rearrangement joins TRBV5-6 to TRBJ2-2, with 8 bases aligning to TRBD2. After removal of 0 bases from V and 8 bases from J, the junction contained 6 bases not matched to a gene. The CDR3 runs to 15 residues. Germline V gene sequence: CDR1 SGHDT, CDR2 YYEEEE. Combining the CDR3 with reference TRBV5-6 and TRBJ2-2 gives the whole variable domain DAGVTQSPTHLIKTRGQQVTLRCSPKSGHDTVSWYQQALGQGPQFIFQYYEEEERQRGNFPDRFSGHQFPNYSSELNVNALLLGDSALYLCASSLDNGRGGELFFGEGSRLTVL.